The clone carrying this TCR beta chain has only a few counts. Its antigen is unknown. This sample stems from a study of T cells after yellow fever vaccination. General observations from the study: Post-booster samples contained most primary-vaccination clones (approximately 97% CD4, around 88% CD8). Weaker overall, the secondary response nonetheless peaked faster (day 5 versus 15).

MiXCR was run by TCRdb on the 5' RACE reads, yielding one entry per CDR3 protein. The sample lists 550,000 or so distinct CDR3 sequences; around 21% were seen once. The CDR3 is 16 amino acids. V lost 1 base and J 4 bases, leaving 16 bases between the germline ends. Germline V gene lookup returns CDR1 SGHTS and CDR2 YDEGEE. This TCR was recovered from a man aged 25 to 45 who received the YFV17D yellow fever vaccine. The chain joins TRBV5-8 to TRBJ2-3, with a weak D call TRBD2 (7 bases). The source material was PBMCs, sampled 15 days after the yellow fever booster vaccination. DNA of the CDR3: TGTGCCAGCAGCTTGATGGAGGGGGAGGGCCCAGATACGCAGTATTTT. It codes for CASSLMEGEGPDTQYF.